This T cell receptor beta chain originates from a study of vaccination effects on CD4 cells after COVID-19. ViraFEST assay sequencing came after antigen-specific CD4+ T cells were expanded with viral peptide pools. When around nine days of culture had elapsed, CD4+ T cells were isolated. Participants each got two BNT162b2 or mRNA-1273 vaccine doses. Nobody among the vaccine recipients had prior SARS-CoV-2 infection (nucleocapsid antibodies were negative). Half the medium was replaced with IL-2 medium on days 3 and 7. The V gene's germline CDR1 is MNHEY and CDR2 SMNVEV (reference sequence). This CDR3 region has 18 residues. J lost 10 bases, V lost 4 bases, and 18 bases had no gene match. Sequenced by immunoSEQ multiplex PCR; TCRdb stores in-frame clones only, minus some. The table lists approximately 70,000 clones, approximately 80% of them singletons, with approximately 1.2% in the top ten. Overall study findings and caveats: The authors studied few convalescent patients and collected no early post-infection timepoints. Infection-derived and vaccine-derived clones contracted markedly late after vaccination.

As concerns this clone: Its target is not known.

Sequencing used CD4+ T cells from PBMCs cultured with HCoV-229E spike peptides, obtained after COVID-19 vaccination. The V gene is TRBV27, the J gene TRBJ2-1; the match to TRBD2 covers 11 bases. The TCR comes from a human donor who received a COVID-19 vaccine. In DNA, the CDR3 is TGTGCCAGCAGTTCGCTAGCGGGGGGCCCTACAATGTTTGTGGAGCAGTTCTTC. Amino acid sequence: CASSSLAGGPTMFVEQFF.